This TCR beta chain was sequenced in a study of T-cell memory formation after mild COVID-19. About the study: TCR clusters were mostly confined to one donor each.

CDR1 and CDR2 (germline): SGHVS, FNYEAQ. V lost 4 bases, J lost 4 bases, and 7 bases lay in between. The CDR3 has 12 amino acids. For this clonotype: Its specificity is unknown.

In TCRdb, the 5' RACE reads were re-called with MiXCR into one record per CDR3 protein. The sample yields around 50,000 distinct CDR3 sequences, 9% to 15% seen once. Regarding the study as a whole: Shrinking CD4+ clones resided mostly in CM and EM, and CD8+ ones in EMRA. In pre-infection memory, a portion of responding clones appeared, which suggested that cross-reactive memory joined. Clones that contracted from day 15 to 85 had balanced CD4/CD8; later expanders were CD4+ biased.

The chain uses TRBV7-6 and TRBJ1-1, with no clear D. The receptor was derived from a man younger than 30 who had mild COVID-19 (a few samples of this study predate the infection). Cell type and time point are not known. The sample taken for sequencing was PBMCs or a T cell subset sorted from them (not recorded which). The chain's CDR3 is CASSSFGTEAFF. Written as DNA, the CDR3 is TGTGCCAGCAGCTCCTTCGGCACTGAAGCTTTCTTT.